The sequence of this T cell receptor (beta chain) was determined in a study of technical replicates of blood from several donors. This table comes from immunoSEQ multiplex PCR, and its TCRdb copy is limited to in-frame clones, with some not included. This table holds around 79,000 clones, 75% to 95% found once. The sequencing sample was made of T cells isolated from PBMCs. The sequence came from a human donor in good health. Some clones in this sample may be carry-over from other donors' samples.

CDR3 sequence: CASSPGGVGYEQYF. Here the CDR3 DNA reads TGTGCCAGCAGTCCGGGGGGAGTGGGCTACGAGCAGTACTTC. The chain carries TRBV28 and TRBJ2-7, with 7 bases lining up with TRBD2. The CDR3 is made up of 14 amino acids. V gave up 5 bases and J gave up 3 bases; unmatched junction bases: 7. Germline lookup yields CDR1 MDHEN and CDR2 SYDVKM.